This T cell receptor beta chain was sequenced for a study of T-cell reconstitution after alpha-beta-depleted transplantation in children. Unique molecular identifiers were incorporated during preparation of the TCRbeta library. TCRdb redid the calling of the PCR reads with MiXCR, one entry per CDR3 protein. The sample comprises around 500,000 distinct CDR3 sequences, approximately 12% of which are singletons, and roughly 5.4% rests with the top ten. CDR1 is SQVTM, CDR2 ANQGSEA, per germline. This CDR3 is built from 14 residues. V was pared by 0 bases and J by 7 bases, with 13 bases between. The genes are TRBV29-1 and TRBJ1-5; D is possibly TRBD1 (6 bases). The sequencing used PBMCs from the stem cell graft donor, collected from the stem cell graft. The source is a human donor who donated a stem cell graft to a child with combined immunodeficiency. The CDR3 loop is CSVEDSGVGQPQHF. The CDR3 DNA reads TGCAGCGTTGAAGATTCAGGGGTGGGCCAGCCCCAGCATTTT.